This T cell receptor beta chain comes out of a study of blood T cell repertoires in COVID-19 (dated by TCRdb to the early 2020s). For context, the study as a whole: Samples from collaborators originated in the United States, Italy and Spain and spanned both the acute and convalescent phases of COVID-19. The prospective study material was composed of cDNA or gDNA derived from T cells, B-cell-depleted T cells, or PBMCs. Subjects who had been exposed to COVID-19, were actively infected with it, or had recovered from it provided the deeply sampled blood TCRbeta repertoires that made up the dataset. The repertoires were released in a freely available public database meant as a resource for research on the immune response to SARS-CoV-2. Samples were obtained from the ongoing ImmuneRACE study (first 160 participants) and from 1,254 subjects provided by 6 global collaborators. Nearly every sample came with metadata listing a de-identified subject ID, COVID-19 status, age in years and sex. HLA class I and class II types, where available, came from metadata supplied by the sample provider rather than from assay-based typing.

On the study overall, not on this receptor specifically: The amount of clinical and demographic metadata varied by source and participant and was provided uncurated.

Collaborating institutions collected whole blood in K2EDTA tubes following their own protocols. For TCRbeta analysis, collaborator samples were shipped as frozen whole blood, as isolated PBMCs, or as DNA extracted from either sample type. TCRbeta CDR3 regions were amplified from genomic DNA using the immunoSEQ Assay, a bias-controlled multiplex PCR. For the original study's pipeline: The number of nucleated cells in each sample was estimated from the amplification of reference gene primers within the assay. Sequence reads were collapsed and filtered to measure the absolute abundance of every unique TCRbeta CDR3 rearrangement. Productive Simpson clonality was computed per sample as the square root of Simpson's diversity index over productive rearrangements. TCRdb retrieved this table from immuneACCESS and kept in-frame rearrangements only. Not all clones are present; in checked studies, unresolved V genes account for under half, and no reason is known for the remainder. The V and J calls and clone size were taken over from that table, and D and trimming were inferred from the DNA. The sample table contains about 150,000 clones; only one count was recorded for more than 65% of them. Of the sample, more than 5.5% falls within the top ten clones.

A remark on this clone: This clone's antigen is unknown. No clone much larger than this one lies a single base away; base qualities are absent.

There are 15 amino acids in the CDR3, from cysteine to phenylalanine inclusive. Left in the record is the CDR3 DNA by itself, 45 bases read in frame from the first base. Compared with germline, V lacks 6 bases and J lacks 4 bases; bases without a gene match: 7. The CDR1 and CDR2 encoded by the germline V gene are MNHEY and SVGAGI. This clonotype was sampled from a woman aged 45-65 years in a cohort sampled during active or convalescent COVID-19. The sequence is built from TRBV6-5 and TRBJ1-5, with 9 junctional bases fitting TRBD1. Material: peripheral blood. The CDR3 region has the sequence CASRSSGTGNQPQHF. The DNA sequence follows: TGTGCCAGCAGATCCTCCGGGACAGGGAATCAGCCCCAGCATTTT.